The 19 T cell receptor beta chains below were found in one sample sequenced in a study of cytomegalovirus exposure and HLA in healthy donors. This PCR relied on a set of 60 Vbeta primers and 13 Jbeta primers. Profiled with immunoSEQ multiplex PCR; TCRdb holds only in-frame clones, not every one. The sample consists of 100,000 to 150,000 clones, around 74% of them appearing once. What was sequenced was PBMCs. The receptors stem from a woman in her fifties or sixties in good health and CMV-seropositive.

This chain links TRBV7-8 with TRBJ1-4; D is possibly TRBD1 (5 bases). The CDR3 has 15 amino acids. Germline assignment: CDR1 SGHVS and CDR2 FQNEAQ. With 4 bases removed from V and 6 bases from J, the gap between germline ends came to 15 bases. The CDR3 here is CASSSLFRVDEKLFF. Written as DNA, the CDR3 is TGTGCCAGCAGCTCGCTGTTCAGGGTTGATGAAAAACTGTTTTTT.

This rearrangement joins TRBV19 to TRBJ1-5; D gene unclear. Trimming cost V 2 bases and J 4 bases, with 15 bases left between them. CDR1 and CDR2 (germline): LNHDA, SQIVND (reference sequence). This CDR3 region has 16 residues. CDR3 coding DNA: TGTGCCAGTAGTATACGACCTCTAGGGAGGAATCAGCCCCAGCATTTT. Amino acid sequence: CASSIRPLGRNQPQHF.

The rearrangement links TRBV21-1 to TRBJ1-2; TRBD1 reflects the table's D call only, with no check against the DNA. TRBV21-1 is recorded as a pseudogene. CDR3 length: 14 residues. The DNA for the CDR3 is TGTGCCAGCAGCAGGAACAGGGGTGACTATGGCTACACCTTC. Its protein product is CASSRNRGDYGYTF.

This chain uses TRBV9 with TRBJ1-2, with TRBD1 matching over 12 bases. The CDR3 extends over 18 amino acids. CDR1 SGDLS and CDR2 YYNGEE come from the germline V gene. V was clipped by 4 bases and J by 3 bases; unmatched bases: 13. CDR3 sequence (DNA): TGTGCCAGCAGCCTCCGCGGCGACGGGACAGGGGGCGACTATGGCTACACCTTC. This gives the protein CASSLRGDGTGGDYGYTF.

The chain combines TRBV11-2 with TRBJ1-6; D gene ambiguous. The CDR3 loop spans 13 amino acids. V was shortened by 1 base and J by 13 bases, with 11 bases between the two germline ends. From germline, CDR1 is SGHAT and CDR2 FQNNGV. The CDR3 here is CASSLGLVFPLHF. CDR3 bases: TGTGCCAGCAGCTTAGGGCTAGTGTTTCCCCTCCACTTT.

The V gene is TRBV7-6, the J gene TRBJ1-1; the D is unclear. The ends were cut back, 4 bases at V and 3 bases at J, with 9 bases in the middle. CDR1 is SGHVS and CDR2 is FNYEAQ in the germline V gene. CDR3 length: 13 amino acids. CDR3 loop: CASSSSLYTEAFF. CDR3 DNA sequence: TGTGCCAGCAGCTCTAGCCTATACACTGAAGCTTTCTTT.

V and J are TRBV5-1 and TRBJ2-3; 7 bases line up with TRBD2. Germline trimming cut 4 bases from V and 0 bases from J; bases unmatched to any gene: 5. CDR1 and CDR2 (germline): SGHRS, YFSETQ. This CDR3 has 15 residues. CDR3 sequence reads: CASSAGTTSTDTQYF. The CDR3 nucleotides are TGCGCCAGCAGCGCCGGGACTACGAGCACAGATACGCAGTATTTT. Full variable domain (outside the CDR3, taken from reference TRBV5-1 and TRBJ2-3): KAGVTQTPRYLIKTRGQQVTLSCSPISGHRSVSWYQQTPGQGLQFLFEYFSETQRNKGNFPGRFSGRQFSNSRSEMNVSTLELGDSALYLCASSAGTTSTDTQYFGPGTRLTVL.

V gene TRBV5-5 combines with J gene TRBJ1-2; 7 bases fit TRBD1. Germline V CDR1 and CDR2: SGHKS, YYEKEE (reference sequence). The CDR3 has 15 residues. Unmatched junction bases numbered 6, after V lost 3 bases and J lost 1 base. The CDR3 sequence: CASSSGTAINYGYTF. CDR3 DNA: TGTGCCAGCAGCTCGGGGACAGCAATTAACTATGGCTACACCTTC.

This clone was detected only once. The gene calls are TRBV5-5 and TRBJ1-5; D gene ambiguous. Trimming shortened V by 0 bases and J by 9 bases, and 7 bases separated the two germline ends. The germline V gene encodes CDR1 SGHKS and CDR2 YYEKEE (reference sequence). The CDR3 loop spans 12 amino acids. This CDR3 is CASSLGPGPQHF. CDR3 nucleotides: TGTGCCAGCAGCTTGGGGCCTGGGCCCCAGCATTTT.

The V gene is TRBV29-1, the J gene TRBJ2-1; 16 bases fit TRBD2. Germline trimming cut 6 bases from V and 7 bases from J; bases unmatched to any gene: 15. CDR3 length: 18 amino acids. Germline lookup yields CDR1 SQVTM and CDR2 ANQGSEA. The CDR3 DNA reads as TGCAGCGTACGGCCGGGACTAGCGGGGGGGCTGAAAATTAATGAGCAGTTCTTC. It translates to CSVRPGLAGGLKINEQFF.

This clone was seen more than once but under ten times. J is TRBJ1-2 and V is TRBV30, with TRBD1 matching 9 bases. Germline V gene sequence: CDR1 GTSNPN, CDR2 SVGIG (reference sequence). After removal of 7 bases from V and 8 bases from J, the junction contained 5 bases not matched to a gene. The CDR3 length is 11 residues. CDR3 region: CAFGTGSGYTF. The DNA for the CDR3 is TGTGCCTTTGGGACAGGGAGCGGCTACACCTTC.

The chain couples TRBV7-2 to TRBJ2-7; D perhaps matches TRBD1 (6 bases). Trimming took off 1 base at V and 4 bases at J, with 11 bases between the two ends. CDR1 and CDR2 (germline): SGHTA, FQGNSA. The CDR3 contains 14 residues. CDR3 nucleotide sequence: TGTGCCAGCAGCTTAGTCTGGGGGCAATACGAGCAGTACTTC. Amino acids: CASSLVWGQYEQYF.

This clone was picked up one time. This sequence joins TRBV30 and TRBJ1-3; the D gene is possibly TRBD1 (6 bases). Germline V gene data show CDR1 as GTSNPN and CDR2 as SVGIG (reference sequence). The CDR3 is 16 amino acids. Between the trimmed V and J ends, which lost 0 bases and 4 bases, there was a span of 16 bases. CDR3 nucleotide sequence: TGTGCCTGGAGTGTACAGTCCAGGGGTGCCGGAAACACCATATATTTT. As protein: CAWSVQSRGAGNTIYF.

V usage is TRBV5-6 and J usage is TRBJ2-6, with no clear D. V lost 2 bases and J lost 0, with 6 bases in between. This CDR3 has 15 amino acids. CDR1 and CDR2 from the germline V gene are SGHDT and YYEEEE. CDR3 nucleotides: TGTGCCAGCAGCTTCAGGTCCTCTGGGGCCAACGTCCTGACTTTC. This encodes CASSFRSSGANVLTF.

This chain links TRBV5-8 with TRBJ1-5, with TRBD1 matching 9 bases. Germline CDR1 reads SGHTS; CDR2 reads YDEGEE. The CDR3 has 16 amino acids. Trimming at V came to 3 bases and at J to 7 bases, leaving 11 bases not matched to a gene. CDR3 sequence reads: CASSWGDRVERQPQHF. CDR3 DNA sequence: TGTGCCAGCAGCTGGGGGGACAGGGTGGAGCGACAGCCCCAGCATTTT. Full variable domain (rest looked up from reference TRBV5-8 and TRBJ1-5): EAGVTQSPTHLIKTRGQQATLRCSPISGHTSVYWYQQALGLGLQFLLWYDEGEERNRGNFPPRFSGRQFPNYSSELNVNALELEDSALYLCASSWGDRVERQPQHFGDGTRLSIL.

The rearrangement joins TRBV2 to TRBJ2-7; possibly TRBD2 for D (5 bases). Deletions cut 0 bases from V and 3 bases from J, with 12 bases between. CDR1 is SNHLY and CDR2 is FYNNEI in the germline V gene. CDR3 length equals 15 residues. CDR3 residues: CASSEAAGRGYEQYF. The CDR3 DNA is TGTGCCAGCAGTGAAGCAGCAGGTCGGGGCTACGAGCAGTACTTC.

This clone was picked up a small number of times. At one end, the junction sequence differs from germline, possibly due to a read error. The chain joins TRBV6-5 to TRBJ1-6; tentatively, D is TRBD1 (5 bases). CDR1 is MNHEY and CDR2 is SVGAGI in the germline V gene. The CDR3 has 15 amino acids. CDR3 in amino acids: CASSYSGRAHSPLHF. Here the CDR3 DNA reads TGTGCCAGCAGTTACAGTGGCAGGGCCCATTCGCCCCTCCACTTT.

The gene calls are TRBV4-3 and TRBJ2-5; the D gene is possibly TRBD2 (5 bases). Trimming removed 1 base from V and 5 bases from J, with 8 bases in between. This CDR3 is 13 amino acids long. The germline V gene has CDR1 LGHNA and CDR2 YSLEER. The CDR3 region is CASSQGEWETQYF. The CDR3 DNA reads TGCGCCAGCAGCCAAGGGGAGTGGGAGACCCAGTACTTC.

This clone came up once. The gene calls are TRBV19 and TRBJ1-5, with D unclear. Trimming took 5 bases from V and 2 from J, leaving 13 bases between them. Germline V gene sequence: CDR1 LNHDA, CDR2 SQIVND (reference sequence). The CDR3 consists of 15 residues. CDR3 in amino acids: CASSVQKFGNQPQHF. CDR3 in DNA: TGTGCCAGTAGTGTGCAGAAGTTCGGCAATCAGCCCCAGCATTTT. Full variable domain (outside the CDR3, taken from reference TRBV19 and TRBJ1-5): DGGITQSPKYLFRKEGQNVTLSCEQNLNHDAMYWYRQDPGQGLRLIYYSQIVNDFQKGDIAEGYSVSREKKESFPLTVTSAQKNPTAFYLCASSVQKFGNQPQHFGDGTRLSIL.